The TCR beta chain under discussion was sequenced for a study of post-analysis software for immune sequencing data. Study information: Included courses were relapsing-remitting and secondary progressive multiple sclerosis; progressive-relapsing multiple sclerosis was also included. Study results and caveats: In patients, five TRBV segments were more frequent than in controls, with TRBV5-6, TRBV5-1 and TRBV20-1 among them.

Unique molecular identifiers featured in each of the TCR beta cDNA libraries. From around 0.96 to 9.9 million T cells, 500,000 or so cDNA molecules were obtained. TCRdb processed the PCR reads anew with MiXCR; each CDR3 protein has one entry. The sample shows a few hundred thousand distinct CDR3 sequences, around 34% of them seen only once. The germline V gene has CDR1 LGHDT and CDR2 YNNKEL (reference sequence). This CDR3 spans 14 amino acids. The V and J ends lost 4 bases and 6 bases respectively, with 13 bases between them. As for this clonotype: Its antigen remains unknown.

The J gene is TRBJ2-1, the V gene TRBV3-1; D not certain. Sequenced: blood. The receptor was derived from a girl aged 5 to 17 with multiple sclerosis. The CDR3 sequence: CASSREVTGNEQFF. The CDR3 coding sequence is TGTGCCAGCAGCCGAGAGGTGACTGGCAATGAGCAGTTCTTC.